Below, one TCR beta chain is given with its context. As yet, its antigen is unknown. This entry is derived from a study of shared clonotypes between healthy human individuals. Study at large: Used for every donor were three CD4 naive, three CD4 memory, two CD8 naive and one CD8 memory plate.

Libraries were prepared by immunoSEQ multiplex PCR; TCRdb keeps only in-frame clonotypes and omits some of them. This sample has about 2,100,000 clones, with roughly 91% found just once. Naive CD8 cells comprised CD45RO-negative, CCR7-positively selected cells, excluding terminally differentiated effector memory CD45RA+ cells. Whole-study results and caveats: Naive subsets generally exceeded memory subsets in estimated richness. It was the non-shared clonotypes that had lower generation probabilities than clonotypes shared by all four donors.

Per germline, CDR1 SEHNR and CDR2 FQNEAQ (reference sequence). The CDR3 has 14 amino acids. Trimming cost V 3 bases and J 4 bases, with 10 bases left between them. The V call is TRBV7-9, the J call TRBJ2-1, with D tentatively TRBD2 (5 bases). This sequence was found in a man aged 18 to 30 in good health. Some clones in this sample may be carry-over from other donors' samples. Source material: naive CD8+ T cells from PBMCs. The chain's CDR3 is CASSFGRGYNEQFF. The CDR3 DNA follows: TGTGCCAGCAGCTTCGGACGGGGATACAATGAGCAGTTCTTC.